This entry describes one T cell receptor (beta chain). Its antigen is currently not known. No clone much larger than this one lies a single base away; base qualities are absent. These data originate in a study of blood T cell repertoires in COVID-19 (dated by TCRdb to about 2020). Study-wide context: Samples from collaborators originated in the United States, Italy and Spain and spanned both the acute and convalescent phases of COVID-19. Subjects who had been exposed to COVID-19, were actively infected with it, or had recovered from it provided the deeply sampled blood TCRbeta repertoires that made up the dataset. The prospective study material was composed of cDNA or gDNA derived from T cells, B-cell-depleted T cells, or PBMCs. Where HLA class I and class II types were available, the types were taken from metadata supplied by the sample provider, not from assay-based typing. The samples were drawn from the first 160 participants of the ongoing ImmuneRACE study and from over a thousand subjects provided by 6 global collaborators. Nearly every sample came with metadata listing a de-identified subject ID, COVID-19 status, age in years and sex. The repertoires were released in a freely available public database intended as a resource for research on the immune response to SARS-CoV-2.

Collaborating institutions collected whole blood in K2EDTA tubes following their own protocols. Collaborator samples were shipped for TCRbeta analysis as frozen whole blood, isolated PBMCs, or DNA extracted from either sample type. Counted from cysteine to phenylalanine, this CDR3 has 14 amino acids. The CDR3 DNA has 42 bases and is translated from base 1. CDR1 LNHDA and CDR2 SQIVND were looked up in the germline V gene (reference sequence). The V end gives up 3 bases and the J end 7 bases, leaving 7 bases in the junction not matched to a gene. TCRbeta CDR3 regions were amplified from genomic DNA by means of the immunoSEQ Assay, a bias-controlled multiplex PCR. The published analysis was carried out like this. The number of nucleated cells in each sample was estimated by amplification of reference gene primers within the assay. To quantify the absolute abundance of each unique TCRbeta CDR3 rearrangement, sequence reads were collapsed and filtered. For each sample, productive Simpson clonality was calculated as the square root of Simpson's diversity index over productive rearrangements. Entries here come from immuneACCESS through TCRdb and include only in-frame sequences with V and J called. Some clones fail to appear in such tables; in the studies checked, an unresolved V gene covers under half of the shortfall, and the cause of the remainder is unknown. V, J and clone size derive from that table, while D and trimming were established from the DNA sequence. This sample comprises about 170,000 clones, around 83% of them detected only once. The ten largest make up over 7% of the sample.

What the authors observed across the whole study: Clinical and demographic metadata were provided uncurated, with the amount varying by source and participant.

This TCR was sampled from a woman of 80 years or more in a cohort sampled during active or convalescent COVID-19. Here the chain combines TRBV19 and TRBJ2-5, and 8 bases in between align with TRBD2. The sample comprised peripheral blood. The sequence in DNA is TGTGCCAGTAGTATTCAGGGACTAGAGAGGACCCAGTACTTC. This translates into CASSIQGLERTQYF.